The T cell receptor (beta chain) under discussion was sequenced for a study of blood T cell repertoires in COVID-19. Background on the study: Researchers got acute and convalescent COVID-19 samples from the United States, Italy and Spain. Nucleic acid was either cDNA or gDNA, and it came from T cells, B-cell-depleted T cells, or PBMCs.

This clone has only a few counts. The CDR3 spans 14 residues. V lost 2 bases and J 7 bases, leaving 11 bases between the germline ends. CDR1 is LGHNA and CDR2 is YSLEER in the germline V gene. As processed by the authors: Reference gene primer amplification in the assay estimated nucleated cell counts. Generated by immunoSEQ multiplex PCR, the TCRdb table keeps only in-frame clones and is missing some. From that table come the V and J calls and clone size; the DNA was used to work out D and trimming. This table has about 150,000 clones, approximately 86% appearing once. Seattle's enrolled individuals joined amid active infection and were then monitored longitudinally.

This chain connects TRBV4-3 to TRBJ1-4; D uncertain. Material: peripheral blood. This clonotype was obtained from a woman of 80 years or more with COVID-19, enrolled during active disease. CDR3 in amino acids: CASSQSLFSEKLFF. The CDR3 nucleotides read TGCGCCAGCAGCCAATCCCTTTTCAGTGAAAAACTGTTTTTT.